Here is one TCR beta chain with its context. Its target is unknown. The data originate from a study of blood T cells in healthy people across ages. The germline V gene has CDR1 PRHDT and CDR2 FYEKMQ (reference sequence). Trimming shortened V by 3 bases and J by 3 bases, and 14 bases separated the two germline ends. This CDR3 is built from 15 residues. Whenever a sample was processed, at least 7 million PBMCs were isolated. General study findings and limits: Naive T cell percentage by flow cytometry tracked strongly with beta diversity. The diversity estimates, figures obtained from one million T cells, were considered underestimates.

For the second PCR, which ran for 7 to 11 cycles, a sample-barcoded 5' primer and a J-beta primer mix were used. A single record per CDR3 protein comes from TCRdb applying MiXCR to the 5' RACE reads. The table has roughly 1.7 million distinct CDR3 sequences, roughly a third seen once. The source is a woman in her twenties or thirties in good health. The chain links TRBV13 to TRBJ2-5, with a weak D call TRBD1 (7 bases). Specimen: blood. The CDR3 DNA reads as TGTGCCAGCAGCTTTATCAGGGGGGCTGAAGAGACCCAGTACTTC. It specifies CASSFIRGAEETQYF.